This TCR beta chain was sequenced for a study of early T cells in non-severe SARS-CoV-2 infection. The overall study: The chains were unpaired, and the sequenced material was bulk RNA from unsorted whole blood.

V shed 3 bases and J shed 6 bases, with 9 bases lying between them. Germline values: CDR1 DFQATT, CDR2 SNEGSKA (reference sequence). This CDR3 has 12 amino acids. The protocol attached unique molecular identifiers to individual cDNA molecules. TCRdb re-derived calls from the 5' RACE reads in MiXCR, one entry per CDR3 protein. The sample has around 60,000 distinct CDR3 sequences; about 13% are singletons. In its sample, this clonotype was seen a few times. Antigen: not known. Findings of the study overall: VDJdb matches were skewed toward anti-spike CD8 T cell responses.

The sequenced sample consisted of whole blood. The sequence derives from an adult who was a healthcare worker with PCR-confirmed SARS-CoV-2 infection or an uninfected control (not recorded which). This chain uses TRBV20-1 with TRBJ2-1, with D maybe TRBD2 (5 bases). The DNA of the CDR3 is TGCAGTGCTAGGAGGACTGGCAATGAGCAGTTCTTC. It yields the protein CSARRTGNEQFF.